This T cell receptor (beta chain) is drawn from a study of cytomegalovirus exposure and HLA in healthy donors. General observations from the study: Three of the chains that were CMV-associated were confirmed in vitro to be specific for CMV antigens. The authors enumerated over 150 TCR beta chains as linked to cytomegalovirus. Later, an analysis found that TCR clusters from the first cohort tended to co-occur in the roughly 110 validation repertoires.

This clone is a singleton in its sample. Its cognate antigen is unknown. The CDR3 spans 13 residues. V shed 7 bases and J 7 bases; nucleotides not matched to a gene: 9. Germline CDR1 SNHLY, CDR2 FYNNEI. Produced via immunoSEQ multiplex PCR; TCRdb's table is partial and in-frame only. The sample includes around 56,000 clones, 93% of them seen just once. This TCR came from a woman in her late teens or twenties in good health and CMV-seropositive. V usage is TRBV2 and J usage is TRBJ1-2; TRBD1 matches 7 bases. The sample consisted of PBMCs. The CDR3 nucleotides read TGTGCCAGCACTTTTAAGGGGGCGGTTGGCTACACCTTC. Its protein is CASTFKGAVGYTF.